This T cell receptor beta chain is drawn from a study of identical twins. Study results and caveats: Possibly, invariant MAIT and iNKT cells partly confounded zero-insertion analyses.

J gave up 5 bases and V 5 bases, and 4 bases lay outside the gene matches. The CDR3 has 13 amino acids. TCRdb re-analysed the 5' RACE reads in MiXCR, keeping a single row per CDR3 protein. The repertoire holds a few hundred thousand distinct CDR3 sequences, with about 9% as singletons. This clonotype was counted ten times or more. Its antigen is not known. Healthy Caucasians alone served as donors. What was sequenced was naive T cells sorted from blood. The sequence was obtained from a woman aged 50 to 60 in good health. V gene TRBV12-3 or TRBV12-4 combines with J gene TRBJ2-3; 7 bases line up with TRBD2. The CDR3 region has the DNA TGTGCCAGCAGTCCAGGACTAGAAGATACGCAGTATTTT. Translating it yields CASSPGLEDTQYF.